These T cell receptor beta chains were read from a single sample in a study of blood T cell repertoires in COVID-19. Assay used: immunoSEQ multiplex PCR; TCRdb lists only in-frame clones, some missing. This table holds approximately 400,000 clones, over 80% found once. The sequencing sample was made of PBMCs or T cells enriched from blood (not recorded which). Receptors originate from a woman aged 45-60 years who had recovered from COVID-19. CDR3s include the opening cysteine and the closing phenylalanine or tryptophan. The D gene is left open where the match is weak. Size is omitted from some rows. Given values are once, few, many or a class for expanded clones.

j_gene: TRBJ1-5; d_gene: TRBD1; abundance: .; v_gene: TRBV6-1; CDR3nt: TGTGCCAGCAGTGACGGGACAGGACGCGGAAGGGCCCAGCCCCAGCATTTT; CDR3aa: CASSDGTGRGRAQPQHF
j_gene: TRBJ2-1; d_gene: TRBD1; abundance: .; v_gene: TRBV5-5; CDR3nt: TGTGCCAGCTCGCTCAGGACAGGGAGACAGTTCTTC; CDR3aa: CASSLRTGRQFF
j_gene: TRBJ1-2; d_gene: TRBD1; abundance: .; v_gene: TRBV5-8; CDR3nt: TGTGCCAGCAGCTTGGACCTACGACAGGGCGACTATGGCTACACCTTC; CDR3aa: CASSLDLRQGDYGYTF
j_gene: TRBJ1-3; d_gene: .; abundance: .; v_gene: TRBV27; CDR3nt: TGTGCCAGCGCTACAGGCTACTCTGGAAACACCATATATTTT; CDR3aa: CASATGYSGNTIYF
j_gene: TRBJ1-6; d_gene: .; abundance: .; v_gene: TRBV30; CDR3nt: TGTGCCTGGAATTATTATAATTCGCCCCTCCACTTT; CDR3aa: CAWNYYNSPLHF
j_gene: TRBJ1-1; d_gene: .; abundance: .; v_gene: TRBV12-3/TRBV12-4; CDR3nt: TGTGCCAGCAGTAAAGACAGGTCGGAAGCTTTCTTT; CDR3aa: CASSKDRSEAFF
j_gene: TRBJ1-1; d_gene: .; abundance: .; v_gene: TRBV6-2/TRBV6-3; CDR3nt: TGTGCCAGCAGTTTGTTTGCGGGGGCTGAAGCTTTCTTT; CDR3aa: CASSLFAGAEAFF
j_gene: TRBJ1-2; d_gene: TRBD1; abundance: .; v_gene: TRBV6-1; CDR3nt: TGTGCCAGCAGTGAAGTCCCCCCGACAGGGGGCAGGCGTGGCTACACCTTC; CDR3aa: CASSEVPPTGGRRGYTF
j_gene: TRBJ1-2; d_gene: .; abundance: few; v_gene: TRBV18; CDR3nt: TGTGCCAGCTCACCTGGGGACACCCTCTATGGCTACACCTTC; CDR3aa: CASSPGDTLYGYTF
j_gene: TRBJ2-7; d_gene: .; abundance: .; v_gene: TRBV15; CDR3nt: TGTGCCACCAGCAGAGATTTGGGGCAGGCAGGCGAGCAGTACTTC; CDR3aa: CATSRDLGQAGEQYF